This T cell receptor (beta chain) was identified in a study of OX40 agonist ivuxolimab in advanced cancers. General notes on the study: Ivuxolimab was an agonistic, fully human IgG2 monoclonal antibody directed against OX40 (CD134), a costimulatory receptor. Prior anti-PD-1, anti-PD-L1 or anti-CTLA-4 therapy was permitted, and less than 45% of dose-escalation patients had received checkpoint inhibitors. In the dose-escalation cohort, approximately 82% of patients were male, and the mean age was approximately 60 years, with a range of 23 to 79. The monotherapy dose-escalation portion (N of about 50 patients) of the phase I ivuxolimab trial is reported in the paper. Peripheral TCRbeta sequencing aimed to test whether ivuxolimab altered TCR sequence diversity and caused clonal T-cell expansion. Intravenous ivuxolimab was administered to patients every 2 weeks at six dose levels: 0.01, 0.1, 0.3, 1.5, 3 and 10 mg/kg. Among the roughly 52 dose-escalation patients, 19 had hepatocellular carcinoma, approximately 15 melanoma, 9 renal cell carcinoma and 9 head and neck cancer. Partial responses occurred in three dose-escalation patients, of whom one had hepatocellular carcinoma and two had cutaneous melanoma.

The CDR3 numbers 18 residues from cysteine through phenylalanine. Only the CDR3 portion is preserved as DNA: 54 bases, with reading frame beginning at the first base. The germline V gene (reference sequence) supplies CDR1 GTSNPN and CDR2 SVGIG. Trimming takes 1 base off V and 8 bases off J; junction bases not matched to a gene: 16. For sequencing of the TCRbeta CDR3 region, genomic DNA was extracted from the sorted cells. The immunoSEQ Assay was used to sequence the TCRbeta CDR3 regions. The clones in this table, taken by TCRdb from immuneACCESS, are in-frame only. Not every clone is retained; where verified, under half of the shortfall comes from an unresolved V gene, and the cause of the rest is unknown. The sample contains approximately 75,000 clones, more than 70% of them found a single time. The ten largest clones take up 5.5% to 7% of the sample. To note about this clone: The antigen it recognizes is unknown. Base qualities are not recorded, but no much larger clone differs from it by a single base.

Patients with a history of autoimmune disease or receiving systemic immunosuppression were excluded from the trial. Peripheral blood for TCR sequencing was collected from all dose cohorts at baseline, on cycle 4 day 1, and on cycle 7 day 1. Samples came from an open-label, multicenter, first-in-human phase I dose-escalation trial of ivuxolimab. Adults with locally advanced or metastatic head and neck squamous cell, hepatocellular, melanoma or renal cell carcinoma were enrolled in the trial. Before TCR sequencing, CD4+ T cells and CD8+ T cells from peripheral blood were sorted into separate populations. Overall study outcomes, separate from this receptor: Low levels of normalized T-cell clonal expansion were also seen in some nonresponding patients. After ivuxolimab, CD8+ T cells had more expanded clones than CD4+ T cells on average. The antigen specificity of the peripheral T cells that underwent clonal expansion was not determined. In the 0.1-3.0 mg/kg groups, partial responders had among the lowest normalized peripheral clonal expansion, particularly in CD8+ T cells. At doses of 0.1 to 3.0 mg/kg, clonal expansion of both CD4+ and CD8+ T cells in blood was seen between baseline and week 6.

Recombination connected TRBV30 to TRBJ1-6; 8 central bases correspond to TRBD1. Sequences were derived from CD4+ or CD8+ T cells sorted from blood, sampled in a trial of the OX40 agonist ivuxolimab. The receptor was isolated from an adult with an advanced solid tumor such as melanoma, head and neck, liver or kidney cancer. The CDR3 amino acid sequence is: CAWSAELYKGQEDSPLHF. DNA sequence: TGTGCCTGGAGTGCCGAACTATACAAGGGACAGGAGGATTCACCCCTCCACTTT.